The 30 T cell receptor beta chains below come from one sample, sequenced in a study of T-cell reconstitution after alpha-beta-depleted transplantation in children. Unique molecular identifiers were used to barcode this TCRbeta library. TCRdb recomputed calls from the PCR reads with MiXCR, one row per CDR3 protein. The top ten hold less than 5% of the sample, which has over 550,000 distinct CDR3 sequences, roughly a tenth seen once. The source material was PBMCs from the stem cell graft donor, sampled from the stem cell graft. The receptors were gathered from a human donor who donated a stem cell graft to a child with acute myeloid leukemia.

This clonotype was detected ten times or more. V usage is TRBV7-2 and J usage is TRBJ2-1; D call uncertain. V lost 0 bases and J 4 bases, leaving 7 bases between the germline ends. The CDR3 totals 14 residues. Per germline, CDR1 SGHTA and CDR2 FQGNSA. DNA for the CDR3: TGTGCCAGCAGCTTAGCGGCACTTTACAATGAGCAGTTCTTC. Translating gives CASSLAALYNEQFF.

The chain has TRBV5-1 and TRBJ2-1; D ambiguous. Germline V gene lookup returns CDR1 SGHRS and CDR2 YFSETQ. The CDR3 length is 17 residues. With 7 bases removed from V and 0 bases from J, the gap between germline ends came to 20 bases. The CDR3 DNA reads as TGCGCCAGCGGGTTGGGAATAGCCGCTAGCTCCTACAATGAGCAGTTCTTC. It yields the protein CASGLGIAASSYNEQFF.

This clonotype has only a few counts. V and J are TRBV7-2 and TRBJ2-3, with 12 bases that match TRBD2. Germline values: CDR1 SGHTA, CDR2 FQGNSA. The CDR3 sequence is 16 residues long. Trimming at V came to 4 bases and at J to 4 bases, leaving 6 bases not matched to a gene. The CDR3 here is CASSSLAGGLADTQYF. Written as DNA, the CDR3 is TGTGCCAGCAGCTCGCTAGCGGGAGGGCTGGCAGATACGCAGTATTTT.

This clonotype has ten or more counts. The rearrangement links TRBV20-1 to TRBJ2-1; TRBD2 aligns across 11 bases. The germline CDR1 and CDR2 sequences are DFQATT and SNEGSKA (reference sequence). This CDR3 spans 16 amino acids. V lost 3 bases and J lost 6; bases outside the gene matches: 10. The CDR3 sequence is CSARGRLAGHSNEQFF. The CDR3 DNA follows: TGCAGTGCTAGGGGGCGACTAGCGGGGCATAGCAATGAGCAGTTCTTC.

This clonotype has just a few counts. This chain links TRBV5-1 with TRBJ2-7, with D hard to call. Between the trimmed V and J ends, which lost 5 bases and 0 bases, there was a span of 18 bases. From germline, CDR1 is SGHRS and CDR2 YFSETQ. The CDR3 loop spans 16 amino acids. The CDR3 DNA is TGCGCCAGCAGAGTATCGGCTAGTACGAGCTCCTACGAGCAGTACTTC. Translation gives CASRVSASTSSYEQYF.

This clonotype was found many times. The rearrangement links TRBV20-1 to TRBJ1-2; no clear D gene. The CDR3 runs 17 residues. CDR1 is DFQATT, CDR2 SNEGSKA, per germline (reference sequence). Trimming stripped 0 bases from V and 4 bases from J, with 21 bases between. Written as DNA, the CDR3 is TGCAGTGCTAGAGATCGTTGGGGAAGCCCAGATCGCTATGGCTACACCTTC. This encodes CSARDRWGSPDRYGYTF.

The J gene is TRBJ2-1, the V gene TRBV3-1; 7 bases are a match to TRBD1. V was pared by 1 base and J by 5 bases, with 5 bases of the junction left unmatched. Germline V gives CDR1 LGHDT, CDR2 YNNKEL (reference sequence). The CDR3 length is 15 residues. The CDR3 DNA follows: TGTGCCAGCAGCCAAGCGACAGGGCTGCACAATGAGCAGTTCTTC. It specifies CASSQATGLHNEQFF.

This clonotype was found many times. The chain has TRBV6-5 and TRBJ1-1; 8 bases fit TRBD1. J lost 5 bases, V lost 8 bases, and 4 bases had no gene match. Germline assignment: CDR1 MNHEY and CDR2 SVGAGI. This CDR3 is 12 amino acids long. CDR3 coding DNA: TGTGCCAGCCGACAGGGGAGAACTGAAGCTTTCTTT. It yields the protein CASRQGRTEAFF.

This clonotype was counted only a few times. This chain links TRBV7-3 with TRBJ2-1; 12 bases are a match to TRBD1. V trimming: 4 bases; J trimming: 8 bases; junction bases outside the gene matches: 6. The CDR3 is made up of 15 amino acids. Germline-derived CDR1 and CDR2 are SGHTA and FQGTGA. CDR3 protein: CASSYGTGGGYEQFF. The CDR3 nucleotides read TGTGCCAGCAGCTACGGGACAGGGGGCGGCTATGAGCAGTTCTTC.

This clonotype was observed a handful of times. The chain carries TRBV18 and TRBJ2-1; the D is unclear. The CDR3 is made up of 17 amino acids. The germline V gene has CDR1 KGHSH and CDR2 LQKENI. The ends were cut back, 0 bases at V and 0 bases at J, with 12 bases in the middle. The CDR3 region is CASSPPKTLRSYNEQFF. DNA of the CDR3: TGTGCCAGCTCACCACCTAAGACGCTCCGCTCCTACAATGAGCAGTTCTTC.

DNA for the CDR3: TGCAGCGCCCATATGCCATTACTCAATGAGCAGTTCTTC. It translates to CSAHMPLLNEQFF. The chain has TRBV29-1 and TRBJ2-1; D is ambiguous. CDR1 and CDR2 from the germline V gene are SQVTM and ANQGSEA. The CDR3 length is 13 residues. Trimming cost V 7 bases and J 6 bases, with 16 bases left between them.

The DNA for the CDR3 is TGTGCCAGCAGTCCCGAAAGGAGGAACTTCTACGAGCAGTACTTC. Protein product: CASSPERRNFYEQYF. The chain employs TRBV6-1 and TRBJ2-7; perhaps TRBD2 as D (5 bases). This CDR3 region has 15 residues. V was cut by 5 bases and J by 3 bases, with 17 bases left in between. CDR1 is MNHNS and CDR2 is SASEGT in the germline V gene.

This clonotype was counted many times. This chain connects TRBV6-1 to TRBJ1-5, with D hard to call. The ends were cut back, 9 bases at V and 3 bases at J, with 9 bases in the middle. The CDR3 runs to 12 residues. Germline V gene data show CDR1 as MNHNS and CDR2 as SASEGT. CDR3 DNA: TGTGCCAGTGAAGGGTACAATCAGCCCCAGCATTTT. Residues: CASEGYNQPQHF.

V and J are TRBV24-1 and TRBJ2-2; TRBD1 matches at 7 bases. Per the germline V gene, CDR1 is KGHDR and CDR2 is SFDVKD. The V and J ends lost 4 bases and 0 bases, in that order; junction bases with no gene match: 4. The CDR3 loop spans 16 amino acids. In DNA, the CDR3 is TGTGCCACCAGTGACCCGACAGGGACGAACACCGGGGAGCTGTTTTTT. It encodes CATSDPTGTNTGELFF.

This clonotype has at least ten counts. V gene TRBV7-2 combines with J gene TRBJ2-3, with a tentative D call TRBD2 (7 bases). Germline V gene lookup returns CDR1 SGHTA and CDR2 FQGNSA. Trimming removed 5 bases at V and 8 bases at J, with 17 bases between. The CDR3 loop spans 14 amino acids. The CDR3 here is CASSPLSGGVTQYF. CDR3 nucleotide sequence: TGTGCCAGCAGCCCACTCTCGGGGGGCGTTACGCAGTATTTT.

The table lists this clonotype with a few counts. This chain joins TRBV20-1 and TRBJ1-6, with TRBD1 identical over 8 bases. The CDR3 consists of 14 residues. CDR1 and CDR2 (germline): DFQATT, SNEGSKA (reference sequence). The V and J ends lost 8 bases and 3 bases, in that order; junction bases with no gene match: 6. The CDR3 nucleotides read TGCAGTTACACAGGGGGAGACTATAATTCACCCCTCCACTTT. Protein product: CSYTGGDYNSPLHF.

This clonotype has just a few counts. This chain connects TRBV20-1 to TRBJ2-5; the match to TRBD1 covers 8 bases. Germline V gives CDR1 DFQATT, CDR2 SNEGSKA (reference sequence). V lost 4 bases, J lost 4 bases, and 11 bases stayed unmatched. The CDR3 loop spans 15 amino acids. CDR3 region: CSATLIGQGGETQYF. CDR3 DNA: TGCAGTGCTACCCTAATTGGACAGGGAGGAGAGACCCAGTACTTC.

This sequence joins TRBV18 and TRBJ2-7; 10 bases align to TRBD2. V shed 5 bases, J shed 6 bases, and the junction held 4 bases outside the gene matches. Per germline, CDR1 KGHSH and CDR2 LQKENI. The CDR3 runs to 13 residues. The CDR3 DNA sequence: TGTGCCAGCTCAGGGACTAGCGACGGCGAGCAGTACTTC. It codes for CASSGTSDGEQYF.

This clonotype was picked up many times. The chain is built from TRBV29-1 and TRBJ2-1; D gene uncertain. CDR3 length equals 13 residues. The ends were cut back, 4 bases at V and 3 bases at J, with 10 bases in the middle. Germline V lookup: CDR1 SQVTM, CDR2 ANQGSEA. The CDR3 DNA reads as TGCAGCGTTGTTAGGGCAGGCTACAATGAGCAGTTCTTC. Protein: CSVVRAGYNEQFF.

This clonotype was detected many times. The V and J genes are TRBV15 and TRBJ2-1; 9 positions agree with TRBD1. This CDR3 is 15 amino acids long. CDR1 LNHNV and CDR2 YYDKDF come from the germline V gene (reference sequence). After removal of 0 bases from V and 8 bases from J, the junction contained 5 bases not matched to a gene. CDR3: CATSREGTGLDEQFF. DNA for the CDR3: TGTGCCACCAGCAGAGAGGGGACAGGGTTAGATGAGCAGTTCTTC.

There are many counts of this clonotype. The CDR3 region is CASRPGGTSYEQYF. CDR3 bases: TGTGCCAGCAGACCAGGGGGGACGTCCTACGAGCAGTACTTC. The chain recombines TRBV7-2 with TRBJ2-7; weak D call: TRBD1 (7 bases). The germline gives CDR1 SGHTA, CDR2 FQGNSA. The CDR3 runs to 14 residues. The germline V and J ends were trimmed by 6 bases and 1 base, with 13 bases remaining between them.

The chain carries TRBV11-3 and TRBJ2-3; tentatively, D is TRBD1 (5 bases). This CDR3 is built from 14 residues. CDR1 SGHNT and CDR2 YENEEA come from the germline V gene. V shed 8 bases and J shed 2 bases, with 14 bases lying between them. This CDR3 reads CASAEGAATDTQYF. The DNA for the CDR3 is TGTGCCAGCGCCGAAGGGGCCGCCACAGATACGCAGTATTTT.

This clonotype was seen a few times. The chain is built from TRBV28 and TRBJ2-1; 8 positions match TRBD2. Per germline, CDR1 MDHEN and CDR2 SYDVKM. This CDR3 spans 15 amino acids. V lost 5 bases to trimming and J lost 9 bases; unmatched junction nucleotides: 12. DNA of the CDR3: TGTGCCAGCAGTCGACTAGCGCCCCAAAGGGGTGAGCAGTTCTTC. This sequence encodes CASSRLAPQRGEQFF. The full variable domain, its missing parts supplied by reference TRBV28 and TRBJ2-1, is DVKVTQSSRYLVKRTGEKVFLECVQDMDHENMFWYRQDPGLGLRLIYFSYDVKMKEKGDIPEGYSVSREKKERFSLILESASTNQTSMYLCASSRLAPQRGEQFFGPGTRLTVL.

This clonotype was counted at least ten times. The chain joins TRBV20-1 to TRBJ1-4, with 7 bases lining up with TRBD1. After removal of 3 bases from V and 8 bases from J, the junction contained 9 bases not matched to a gene. Germline assignment: CDR1 DFQATT and CDR2 SNEGSKA (reference sequence). The CDR3 is 14 residues long. CDR3 amino acids: CSASVDRVGEKLFF. The CDR3 DNA reads TGCAGTGCTAGTGTCGACAGGGTAGGGGAAAAACTGTTTTTT.

The gene calls are TRBV29-1 and TRBJ2-3; D might be TRBD1 (5 bases). Germline V gene lookup returns CDR1 SQVTM and CDR2 ANQGSEA. V lost 7 bases and J 2 bases, leaving 10 bases between the germline ends. This CDR3 spans 12 amino acids. This chain's CDR3 is CSDQGNTDTQYF. Written as DNA, the CDR3 is TGCAGCGACCAGGGCAACACAGATACGCAGTATTTT.

This clonotype has a count of ten or more. J is TRBJ1-1 and V is TRBV7-2; TRBD1 might be the D (5 bases). Germline CDR1 reads SGHTA; CDR2 reads FQGNSA. V shed 1 base and J shed 6 bases, with 9 bases lying between them. This CDR3 has 13 residues. The CDR3 DNA is TGTGCCAGCAGCTTAGGGACATTCCCTGAAGCTTTCTTT. This codes for CASSLGTFPEAFF. The entire variable domain, with the rest obtained from reference TRBV7-2 and TRBJ1-1, is as follows: GAGVSQSPSNKVTEKGKDVELRCDPISGHTALYWYRQSLGQGLEFLIYFQGNSAPDKSGLPSDRFSAERTGGSVSTLTIQRTQQEDSAVYLCASSLGTFPEAFFGQGTRLTVV.

The chain links TRBV18 to TRBJ1-4; D might be TRBD1 (6 bases). CDR1 and CDR2 from the germline V gene are KGHSH and LQKENI. CDR3 length: 15 residues. V was clipped by 3 bases and J by 3 bases, with 11 bases between them. The CDR3 DNA follows: TGTGCCAGCTCACCTGCAGGACAGCCTAATGAAAAACTGTTTTTT. Its protein product is CASSPAGQPNEKLFF.

This clonotype was picked up a small number of times. The chain combines TRBV25-1 with TRBJ2-6; a possible D gene is TRBD1 (7 bases). Germline V gene lookup returns CDR1 MGHDK and CDR2 SYGVNS. CDR3 length: 17 amino acids. Trimming left V 5 bases short and J 1 base short, with 15 bases between. CDR3 in amino acids: CASSLPGGRSGANVLTF. The CDR3, as DNA: TGTGCCAGCAGTTTGCCAGGGGGGAGGTCTGGGGCCAACGTCCTGACTTTC.

The table lists this clonotype with many counts. V and J are TRBV4-3 and TRBJ2-5, with 8 bases fitting TRBD2. V was pared by 0 bases and J by 0 bases, with 9 bases of the junction left unmatched. Per germline, CDR1 LGHNA and CDR2 YSLEER. The CDR3 is 18 residues long. The CDR3 here is CASSQEWASGLYQETQYF. DNA for the CDR3: TGCGCCAGCAGCCAAGAATGGGCTAGCGGGCTTTACCAAGAGACCCAGTACTTC.

This clonotype was counted only a few times. The chain joins TRBV27 to TRBJ2-4; 7 bases agree with TRBD1. The germline CDR1 and CDR2 sequences are MNHEY and SMNVEV (reference sequence). V lost 4 bases and J lost 7; bases outside the gene matches: 10. The CDR3 extends over 15 amino acids. The DNA of the CDR3 is TGTGCCAGCAGTTCATTACTGACAGGGATGAACATTCAGTACTTC. It translates to CASSSLLTGMNIQYF.